This T cell receptor beta chain was identified during a study of T cell responses to AZD1222 COVID-19 vaccine. TCRdb's copy holds only in-frame clones and misses some; the assay was immunoSEQ multiplex PCR. The repertoire holds over 150,000 clones, with roughly 93% as singletons. From germline, CDR1 is MDHEN and CDR2 SYDVKM. This CDR3 is 15 amino acids long. Trimming shortened V by 6 bases and J by 4 bases, and 16 bases separated the two germline ends. The source of this sequence is an adult who received the MenACWY meningococcal vaccine as a control. This chain connects TRBV28 to TRBJ2-1; weak D call: TRBD1 (6 bases). Sequenced material: peripheral blood, taken 28 days after the second dose of the MenACWY control vaccine. The CDR3 DNA follows: TGTGCCAGCAGCCGAATCGGACAGACTTACAATGAGCAGTTCTTC. Translating it yields CASSRIGQTYNEQFF.